This T cell receptor (beta chain) emerged from a study of T cell changes during pregnancy in multiple sclerosis. This CDR3 comprises 11 residues. Germline V gene data show CDR1 as SNHLY and CDR2 as FYNNEI. Trimming pared 6 bases from V and 2 bases from J, leaving 5 bases between. The method was immunoSEQ multiplex PCR; TCRdb's version includes in-frame clones alone and lacks a portion of them. The sample records around 80,000 clones, around 92% being singletons. The receptor was derived from a female donor with multiple sclerosis, enrolled in a pregnancy study. This sequence joins TRBV2 and TRBJ2-7; unclear D gene. Here the sequenced sample was peripheral blood, taken before pregnancy. CDR3 loop: CASRRTYEQYF. CDR3 DNA sequence: TGTGCCAGCAGGCGAACCTACGAGCAGTACTTC.